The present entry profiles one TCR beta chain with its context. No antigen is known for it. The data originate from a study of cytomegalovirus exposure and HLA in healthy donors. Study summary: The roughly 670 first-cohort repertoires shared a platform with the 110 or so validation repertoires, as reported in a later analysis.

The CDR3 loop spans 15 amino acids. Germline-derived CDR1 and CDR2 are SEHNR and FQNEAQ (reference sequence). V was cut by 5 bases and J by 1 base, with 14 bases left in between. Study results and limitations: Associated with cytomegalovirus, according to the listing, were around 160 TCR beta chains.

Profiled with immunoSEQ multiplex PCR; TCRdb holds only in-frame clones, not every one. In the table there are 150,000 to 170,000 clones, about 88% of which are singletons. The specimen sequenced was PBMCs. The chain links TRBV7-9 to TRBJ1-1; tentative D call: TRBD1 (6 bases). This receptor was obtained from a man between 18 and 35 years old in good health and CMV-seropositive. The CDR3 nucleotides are TGTGCCAGCAGCCTTCCGGGACATACGAACACTGAAGCTTTCTTT. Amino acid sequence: CASSLPGHTNTEAFF.